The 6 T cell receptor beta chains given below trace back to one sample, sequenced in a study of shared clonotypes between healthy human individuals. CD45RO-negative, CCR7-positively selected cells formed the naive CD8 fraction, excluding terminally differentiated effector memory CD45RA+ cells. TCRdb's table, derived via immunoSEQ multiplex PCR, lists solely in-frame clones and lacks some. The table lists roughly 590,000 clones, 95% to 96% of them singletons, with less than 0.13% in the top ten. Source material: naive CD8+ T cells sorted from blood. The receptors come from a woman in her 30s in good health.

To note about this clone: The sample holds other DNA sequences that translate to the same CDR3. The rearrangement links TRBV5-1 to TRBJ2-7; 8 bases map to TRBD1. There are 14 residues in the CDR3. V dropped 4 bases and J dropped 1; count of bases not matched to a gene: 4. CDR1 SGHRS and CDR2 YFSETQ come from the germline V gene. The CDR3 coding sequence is TGCGCCAGCAGCCCAGGACAGGGTTCCTACGAGCAGTACTTC. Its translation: CASSPGQGSYEQYF. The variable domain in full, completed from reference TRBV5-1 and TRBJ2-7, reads KAGVTQTPRYLIKTRGQQVTLSCSPISGHRSVSWYQQTPGQGLQFLFEYFSETQRNKGNFPGRFSGRQFSNSRSEMNVSTLELGDSALYLCASSPGQGSYEQYFGPGTRLTVT.

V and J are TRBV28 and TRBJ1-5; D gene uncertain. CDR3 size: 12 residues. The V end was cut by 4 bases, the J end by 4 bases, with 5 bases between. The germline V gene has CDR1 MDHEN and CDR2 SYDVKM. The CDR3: CASSYWNQPQHF. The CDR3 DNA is TGTGCCAGCAGTTACTGGAATCAGCCCCAGCATTTT.

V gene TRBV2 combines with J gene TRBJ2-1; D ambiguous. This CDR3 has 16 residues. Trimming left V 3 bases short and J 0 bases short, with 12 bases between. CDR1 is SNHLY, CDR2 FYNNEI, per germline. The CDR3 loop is CASSDVADDSYNEQFF. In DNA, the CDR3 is TGTGCCAGCAGTGATGTAGCAGATGACTCCTACAATGAGCAGTTCTTC.

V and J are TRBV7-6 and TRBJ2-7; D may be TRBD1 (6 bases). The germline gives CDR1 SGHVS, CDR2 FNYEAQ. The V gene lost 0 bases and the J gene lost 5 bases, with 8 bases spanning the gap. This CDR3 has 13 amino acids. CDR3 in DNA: TGTGCCAGCAGCTTAGCCAGGGGAAACGAGCAGTACTTC. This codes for CASSLARGNEQYF.

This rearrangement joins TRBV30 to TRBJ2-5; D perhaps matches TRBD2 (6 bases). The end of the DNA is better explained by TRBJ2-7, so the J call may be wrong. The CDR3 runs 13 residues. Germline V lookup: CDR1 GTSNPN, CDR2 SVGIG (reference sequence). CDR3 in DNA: TGTGCCTCCTTCCGGCGGGACTCCTACGAGCAGTACTTC. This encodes CASFRRDSYEQYF.

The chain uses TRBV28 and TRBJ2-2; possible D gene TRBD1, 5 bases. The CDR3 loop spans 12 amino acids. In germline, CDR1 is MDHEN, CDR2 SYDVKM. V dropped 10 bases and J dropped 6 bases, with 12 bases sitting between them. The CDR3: CATTLGAGELFF. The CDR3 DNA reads TGTGCCACCACGCTAGGGGCCGGGGAGCTGTTTTTT.